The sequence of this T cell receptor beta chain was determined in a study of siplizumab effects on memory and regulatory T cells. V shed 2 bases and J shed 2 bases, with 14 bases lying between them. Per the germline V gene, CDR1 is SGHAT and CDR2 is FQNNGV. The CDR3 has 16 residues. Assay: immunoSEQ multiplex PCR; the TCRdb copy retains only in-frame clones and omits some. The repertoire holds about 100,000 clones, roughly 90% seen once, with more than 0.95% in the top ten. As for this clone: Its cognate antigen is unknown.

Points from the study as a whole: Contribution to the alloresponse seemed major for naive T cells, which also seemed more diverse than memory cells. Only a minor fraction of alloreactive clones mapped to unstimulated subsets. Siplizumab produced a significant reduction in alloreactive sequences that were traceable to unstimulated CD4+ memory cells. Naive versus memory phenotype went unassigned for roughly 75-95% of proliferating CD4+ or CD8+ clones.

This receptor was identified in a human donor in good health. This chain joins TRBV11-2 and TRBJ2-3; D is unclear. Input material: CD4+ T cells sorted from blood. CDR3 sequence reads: CASSLKPGLITDTQYF. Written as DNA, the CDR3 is TGTGCCAGCAGCTTAAAGCCTGGGCTTATCACAGATACGCAGTATTTT.